The clone carrying this T cell receptor (beta chain) was counted only a few times. The antigen is undetermined. The CDR3 is 13 amino acids. CDR1 and CDR2 from the germline V gene are SGHAT and FQNNGV. V gave up 5 bases and J gave up 6 bases, with 12 bases separating them. No donor was unhealthy or non-Caucasian. The data originate from a study of identical twins. TCRdb fed the 5' RACE reads into MiXCR, producing one record per CDR3 protein. The data show about 500,000 distinct CDR3 sequences, more than 13% seen once. Study results and caveats: Findings depended on cross-sectional statistics rather than tracking the same donors. Researchers reported excess low generation probability among twin-shared out-of-frame alpha sequences.

In addition, the sample was reused for a study of yellow fever vaccine responses in identical twins.

Source material: CD4+ T cells sorted from blood. The chain couples TRBV11-2 to TRBJ2-3, with unresolved D. The TCR comes from a woman aged 18 to 35 in good health. CDR3 region: CASSQPTLDTQYF. The CDR3 region has the DNA TGTGCCAGCAGCCAGCCGACACTTGATACGCAGTATTTT.